What follows are 29 T cell receptor beta chains derived from one specimen sequenced in a study of beta chain features in type 1 diabetes. Findings and caveats of the study: Shorter TCRB CDR3s, moderately but significantly so, marked every one of the four CD4+ subsets in Type 1 diabetes patients.

Sequencing targeted expressed TCRB transcripts, as all isolated RNA had been reverse transcribed. TCRdb keeps only in-frame clones here, not all; method: immunoSEQ multiplex PCR. The profile shows 35,000 to 45,000 clones, 65% to 70% of them singletons. These receptors are not linked to any known antigen. The sample consisted of Tregs from blood. The receptors originated from a man younger than 40 with type 1 diabetes. Some clones in this sample may be carry-over from other donors' samples.

This clone was detected only a few times. The J gene is TRBJ2-7, the V gene TRBV29-1, with a weak D call TRBD2 (5 bases). Germline assignment: CDR1 SQVTM and CDR2 ANQGSEA. This CDR3 has 13 residues. The V end lost 0 bases, the J end lost 4 bases, and 10 bases lay between the germline ends. This chain's CDR3 is CSVEDLPGYEQYF. In nucleotides, the CDR3 is TGCAGCGTTGAAGATCTTCCGGGATACGAGCAGTACTTC.

The rearrangement joins TRBV18 to TRBJ2-1, with D possibly TRBD2 on 5 matching bases. The CDR3 is made up of 15 amino acids. The V gene's germline CDR1 is KGHSH and CDR2 LQKENI. The V end lost 5 bases, the J end lost 4 bases, and 15 bases lay between the germline ends. The CDR3 sequence is CASSTTGVPYNEQFF. The CDR3 region has the DNA TGTGCCAGCTCAACAACCGGGGTGCCGTACAATGAGCAGTTCTTC.

The genes are TRBV4-3 and TRBJ2-5; D unclear. Trimming left V 0 bases short and J 5 bases short, with 10 bases between. Per the germline V gene, CDR1 is LGHNA and CDR2 is YSLEER. The CDR3 is 14 amino acids. The CDR3 DNA is TGCGCCAGCAGCCAAGATCCCTCTTCGGAGACCCAGTACTTC. This translates into CASSQDPSSETQYF.

This clone has more than one count but fewer than ten. J is TRBJ2-1 and V is TRBV30, with D perhaps TRBD2 (6 bases). This CDR3 has 13 residues. Germline CDR1 is GTSNPN and CDR2 is SVGIG (reference sequence). Trimming stripped 5 bases from V and 7 bases from J, with 15 bases between. The CDR3 is CAWAGRRGNEQFF. CDR3 DNA: TGTGCCTGGGCTGGTAGACGGGGGAATGAGCAGTTCTTC. The whole variable domain, filled in from reference TRBV30 and TRBJ2-1, reads SQTIHQWPATLVQPVGSPLSLECTVEGTSNPNLYWYRQAAGRGLQLLFYSVGIGQISSEVPQNLSASRPQDRQFILSSKKLLLSDSGFYLCAWAGRRGNEQFFGPGTRLTVL.

J is TRBJ1-5 and V is TRBV6-1, with 7 bases lining up with TRBD1. Trimming removed 6 bases from V and 7 bases from J; junction bases left unmatched: 9. The CDR3 contains 14 residues. CDR1 is MNHNS, CDR2 SASEGT, per germline. The CDR3 is CASRPTGMEQPQHF. For the CDR3, the DNA is TGTGCCAGCAGGCCGACAGGGATGGAGCAGCCCCAGCATTTT.

This clone was observed once. The gene calls are TRBV11-3 and TRBJ2-5; the match to TRBD1 covers 7 bases. CDR1 and CDR2 from the germline V gene are SGHNT and YENEEA. The CDR3 runs 15 residues. The ends lost 5 bases at V and 0 bases at J; junction bases unmatched: 6. The CDR3 spells CASSQDGTDQETQYF. The CDR3 DNA is TGTGCCAGCAGCCAAGACGGGACAGACCAAGAGACCCAGTACTTC.

This clone was seen a handful of times. V gene TRBV7-9 combines with J gene TRBJ2-7; TRBD1 aligns across 10 bases. The CDR3 runs 16 residues. The trim removed 8 bases at V and 1 base at J, leaving 11 bases unmatched. Germline V CDR1 and CDR2: SEHNR, FQNEAQ (reference sequence). Here the CDR3 DNA reads TGTGCCAGCGGGGACCATGAGGGACAGGGGTCCTACGAGCAGTACTTC. Translating it yields CASGDHEGQGSYEQYF.

CDR3 amino acids: CASSWAKGAGETQYF. CDR3 bases: TGTGCCAGCAGCTGGGCGAAGGGGGCGGGCGAGACCCAGTACTTC. The J gene is TRBJ2-5, the V gene TRBV5-4, with 7 bases aligning to TRBD1. Germline V gene lookup returns CDR1 SGHNT and CDR2 YYREEE (reference sequence). CDR3 length: 15 amino acids. V trimming: 3 bases; J trimming: 5 bases; junction bases outside the gene matches: 10.

The chain has TRBV14 and TRBJ1-1; D is uncertain. Germline lookup yields CDR1 SGHDN and CDR2 FVKESK. V lost 0 bases to trimming and J lost 1 base, with 18 bases between them. The CDR3 totals 18 residues. The CDR3 DNA follows: TGTGCCAGCAGCCAAGAGGAACTAGGATGGCAGGCGAACACTGAAGCTTTCTTT. Its translation is CASSQEELGWQANTEAFF.

The J gene is TRBJ2-3, the V gene TRBV27, with 7 positions matching TRBD2. J was trimmed by 1 base and V by 3 bases; bases with no gene match: 10. The CDR3 is 17 amino acids. From germline, CDR1 is MNHEY and CDR2 SMNVEV (reference sequence). The CDR3 loop reads CASSLWARGEGTDTQYF. CDR3 nucleotide sequence: TGTGCCAGCAGTTTGTGGGCCCGGGGGGAGGGCACAGATACGCAGTATTTT.

This clone showed up just a few times. This sequence joins TRBV6-5 and TRBJ2-1, with 8 bases lining up with TRBD1. V trimming: 6 bases; J trimming: 11 bases; junction bases outside the gene matches: 9. This CDR3 has 13 amino acids. Per the germline V gene, CDR1 is MNHEY and CDR2 is SVGAGI. This CDR3 reads CASRQATGAKQFF. CDR3 coding DNA: TGTGCCAGCAGGCAAGCGACAGGGGCTAAGCAGTTCTTC.

This chain connects TRBV14 to TRBJ1-1; no firm D call. V lost 4 bases, J lost 0 bases, and 6 bases lay in between. The CDR3 has 13 residues. Germline CDR1 and CDR2: SGHDN and FVKESK. The CDR3 sequence: CASSLTVNTEAFF. The CDR3 DNA is TGTGCCAGCAGCCTCACGGTGAACACTGAAGCTTTCTTT.

The V call is TRBV7-6, the J call TRBJ1-1; D may be TRBD1 (6 bases). Trimming took 2 bases from V and 5 from J, leaving 15 bases between them. The germline V gene encodes CDR1 SGHVS and CDR2 FNYEAQ. The length of the CDR3 is 15 residues. DNA of the CDR3: TGTGCCAGCAGCTTAAGAGGGGGTCAGGGAACTGAAGCTTTCTTT. Protein product: CASSLRGGQGTEAFF.

V is TRBV19 and J is TRBJ2-7, with D perhaps matching TRBD1 (7 bases). The CDR3 length is 14 residues. CDR1 LNHDA and CDR2 SQIVND come from the germline V gene (reference sequence). V shed 6 bases and J shed 0 bases, with 12 bases lying between them. The CDR3 DNA reads as TGTGCCAGTAGCCCCAGGGGGGCCTCCTACGAGCAGTACTTC. Amino acid sequence: CASSPRGASYEQYF.

The V gene is TRBV9, the J gene TRBJ2-7; D is unclear. The CDR3 loop spans 14 amino acids. The V end was cut by 0 bases, the J end by 5 bases, with 12 bases between. Germline lookup yields CDR1 SGDLS and CDR2 YYNGEE. CDR3 coding DNA: TGTGCCAGCAGCGTAGCTCCATGGCCAGACGAGCAGTACTTC. It specifies CASSVAPWPDEQYF.

The chain recombines TRBV7-2 with TRBJ1-1, with D perhaps TRBD1 (5 bases). Germline V CDR1 and CDR2: SGHTA, FQGNSA. V was clipped by 4 bases and J by 4 bases, with 13 bases between them. The CDR3 is 14 residues long. This CDR3 reads CASSSPRGTTEAFF. As DNA, the CDR3 is TGTGCCAGCAGCTCCCCCCGGGGGACCACTGAAGCTTTCTTT.

V gene TRBV11-2 combines with J gene TRBJ1-2; no firm D call. The V gene lost 3 bases and the J gene lost 4 bases, with 12 bases spanning the gap. The CDR3 has 14 residues. Looked up from germline, CDR1 is SGHAT and CDR2 is FQNNGV. CDR3 sequence (DNA): TGTGCCAGCAGCTTGGCGGGGAACCTCTATGGCTACACCTTC. It encodes CASSLAGNLYGYTF.

V is TRBV5-1 and J is TRBJ2-1, with 13 bases lining up with TRBD2. The V gene end was trimmed by 2 bases and the J gene end by 7 bases; junction bases not matched to a gene: 3. From germline, CDR1 is SGHRS and CDR2 YFSETQ. The length of the CDR3 is 15 residues. This CDR3 reads CASSLLAGGPNEQFF. The CDR3 nucleotides are TGCGCCAGCAGCTTACTAGCGGGGGGGCCGAATGAGCAGTTCTTC.

The rearrangement uses TRBV5-6 and TRBJ2-3; no clear D gene. CDR3 length equals 12 residues. Deletions cut 3 bases from V and 6 bases from J, with 8 bases between. Germline assignment: CDR1 SGHDT and CDR2 YYEEEE. CDR3 nucleotide sequence: TGTGCCAGCAGCTCTGGCTGGGATACGCAGTATTTT. Residues: CASSSGWDTQYF.

The V gene is TRBV19, the J gene TRBJ2-5; 9 nucleotides align to TRBD1. The V gene's germline CDR1 is LNHDA and CDR2 SQIVND (reference sequence). The CDR3 contains 13 residues. Unmatched junction bases numbered 3, after V lost 4 bases and J lost 6 bases. CDR3 in DNA: TGTGCCAGTAGTACTGGACAGGGGCAGACCCAGTACTTC. Translated, it gives CASSTGQGQTQYF.

The chain joins TRBV7-3 to TRBJ1-6; 8 positions match TRBD1. Unmatched junction bases numbered 4, after V lost 5 bases and J lost 7 bases. CDR1 SGHTA and CDR2 FQGTGA come from the germline V gene. The CDR3 has 14 amino acids. The CDR3 region has the DNA TGTGCCAGCAGCATCACAGGGGGAAATTCACCCCTCCACTTT. This encodes CASSITGGNSPLHF.

V usage is TRBV10-3 and J usage is TRBJ1-2; 10 bases line up with TRBD1. CDR1 ENHRY and CDR2 SYGVKD come from the germline V gene. V lost 5 bases to trimming and J lost 3 bases; unmatched junction nucleotides: 3. This CDR3 spans 14 amino acids. Here the CDR3 reads CAISQGTGDYGYTF. As DNA, the CDR3 is TGTGCCATCAGTCAAGGGACAGGGGACTATGGCTACACCTTC.

V gene TRBV9 combines with J gene TRBJ2-3; TRBD2 agrees at 8 bases. The J segment lost 5 bases and the V segment lost 0 bases, leaving 11 bases of the junction unmatched. This CDR3 region has 17 residues. Looked up from germline, CDR1 is SGDLS and CDR2 is YYNGEE. CDR3 region: CASSVADLAGSQDTQYF. The CDR3 bases are TGTGCCAGCAGCGTAGCTGATTTAGCGGGGTCACAAGATACGCAGTATTTT. The full variable domain, in which reference TRBV9 and TRBJ2-3 provide the parts outside the CDR3, is DSGVTQTPKHLITATGQRVTLRCSPRSGDLSVYWYQQSLDQGLQFLIQYYNGEERAKGNILERFSAQQFPDLHSELNLSSLELGDSALYFCASSVADLAGSQDTQYFGPGTRLTVL.

The gene calls are TRBV14 and TRBJ1-4, with D tentatively TRBD1 (5 bases). Deletions cut 1 base from V and 8 bases from J, with 14 bases between. The CDR3 contains 15 residues. CDR1 SGHDN and CDR2 FVKESK come from the germline V gene. CDR3 coding DNA: TGTGCCAGCAGCCAAGGCAGGTTTTCAGGGGAAAAACTGTTTTTT. This encodes CASSQGRFSGEKLFF.

This rearrangement joins TRBV28 to TRBJ2-7; D not resolved. Trimming left V 5 bases short and J 5 bases short, with 7 bases between. The CDR3 is 11 amino acids. In germline, CDR1 is MDHEN, CDR2 SYDVKM. CDR3 in DNA: TGTGCCAGCAGTCCCTCGGACGAGCAGTACTTC. Its protein product is CASSPSDEQYF.

The chain uses TRBV7-9 and TRBJ2-1; 13 bases agree with TRBD2. Germline values: CDR1 SEHNR, CDR2 FQNEAQ (reference sequence). The CDR3 contains 16 residues. Trimming took 4 bases from V and 9 from J; bases not matched to a gene: 9. In DNA, the CDR3 is TGTGCCAGCAGCTCACTACTAGCGGGGGGGCCCAGTGAGCAGTTCTTC. It codes for CASSSLLAGGPSEQFF.

The CDR3 loop reads CASSEGGRADQPQHF. In nucleotides, the CDR3 is TGTGCCAGCAGTGAAGGGGGCAGGGCTGATCAGCCCCAGCATTTT. J is TRBJ1-5 and V is TRBV25-1; maybe TRBD1 (6 bases). The length of the CDR3 is 15 residues. CDR1 and CDR2 from the germline V gene are MGHDK and SYGVNS. The germline V and J ends were trimmed by 2 bases and 5 bases, with 13 bases remaining between them. The full variable domain, with the rest looked up from reference TRBV25-1 and TRBJ1-5, is EADIYQTPRYLVIGTGKKITLECSQTMGHDKMYWYQQDPGMELHLIHYSYGVNSTEKGDLSSESTVSRIRTEHFPLTLESARPSHTSQYLCASSEGGRADQPQHFGDGTRLSIL.

As DNA, the CDR3 is TGTGCCAGCTCAGGACTAGCGGGTCTGTACAATGAGCAGTTCTTC. This encodes CASSGLAGLYNEQFF. The chain links TRBV18 to TRBJ2-1; 11 positions agree with TRBD2. Germline-derived CDR1 and CDR2 are KGHSH and LQKENI. V dropped 5 bases and J dropped 4; count of bases not matched to a gene: 4. CDR3 length: 15 amino acids.

J is TRBJ1-5 and V is TRBV11-2; D is unclear. V lost 1 base and J lost 1, with 5 bases in between. The CDR3 is made up of 14 amino acids. CDR1 SGHAT and CDR2 FQNNGV come from the germline V gene. The CDR3, as DNA: TGTGCCAGCAGCTTAGCGGGGAGCAATCAGCCCCAGCATTTT. This encodes CASSLAGSNQPQHF.